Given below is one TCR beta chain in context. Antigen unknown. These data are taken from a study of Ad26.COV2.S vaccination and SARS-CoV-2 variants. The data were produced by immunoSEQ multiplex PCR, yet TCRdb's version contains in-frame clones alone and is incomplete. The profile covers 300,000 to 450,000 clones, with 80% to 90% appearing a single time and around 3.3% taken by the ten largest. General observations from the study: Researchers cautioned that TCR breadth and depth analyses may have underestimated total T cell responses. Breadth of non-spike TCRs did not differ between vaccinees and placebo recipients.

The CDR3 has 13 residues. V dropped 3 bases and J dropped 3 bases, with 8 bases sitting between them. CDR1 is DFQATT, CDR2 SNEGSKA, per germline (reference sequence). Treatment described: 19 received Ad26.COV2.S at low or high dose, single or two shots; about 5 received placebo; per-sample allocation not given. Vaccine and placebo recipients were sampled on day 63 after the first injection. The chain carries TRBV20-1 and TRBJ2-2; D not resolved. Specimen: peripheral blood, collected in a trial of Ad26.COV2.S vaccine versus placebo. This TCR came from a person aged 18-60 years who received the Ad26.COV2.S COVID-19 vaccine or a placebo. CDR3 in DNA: TGCAGTGCTAGTTTTACGGACACCGGGGAGCTGTTTTTT. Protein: CSASFTDTGELFF.